The sequence of this T cell receptor (beta chain) was determined in a study of CD8 T cells in ankylosing spondylitis. The study, taken as a whole, reports: In synovial fluid and blood from reactive arthritis, some motif variants were previously reported. Disease-linked clones bore a CD8+ phenotype and were relatively rare in peripheral blood. There was a TCR beta motif, made of several highly homologous variants, that appeared characteristic of ankylosing spondylitis blood.

The CDR3 runs 14 residues. Between the trimmed V and J ends, which lost 5 bases and 2 bases, there was a span of 7 bases. In this sample, this clonotype turned up a few times. Its matching antigen is unknown. Libraries for TCR beta were made by quantitative 5'-RACE with molecular barcodes. One entry per CDR3 protein results from TCRdb running MiXCR on the 5' RACE reads. This sample carries about 340,000 distinct CDR3 sequences, roughly 14% of them seen once, and the ten largest clones take 1.1%. This TCR came from a male donor with ankylosing spondylitis or in good health (not recorded which). The sequencing sample was made of blood, either unsorted or a sorted T cell fraction (not recorded which). The V call is TRBV12-3 or TRBV12-4, the J call TRBJ1-6; no clear D gene. CDR3 loop: CASSPSTYNSPLHF. CDR3 sequence (DNA): TGTGCCAGCAGTCCCTCGACCTATAATTCACCCCTCCACTTT.